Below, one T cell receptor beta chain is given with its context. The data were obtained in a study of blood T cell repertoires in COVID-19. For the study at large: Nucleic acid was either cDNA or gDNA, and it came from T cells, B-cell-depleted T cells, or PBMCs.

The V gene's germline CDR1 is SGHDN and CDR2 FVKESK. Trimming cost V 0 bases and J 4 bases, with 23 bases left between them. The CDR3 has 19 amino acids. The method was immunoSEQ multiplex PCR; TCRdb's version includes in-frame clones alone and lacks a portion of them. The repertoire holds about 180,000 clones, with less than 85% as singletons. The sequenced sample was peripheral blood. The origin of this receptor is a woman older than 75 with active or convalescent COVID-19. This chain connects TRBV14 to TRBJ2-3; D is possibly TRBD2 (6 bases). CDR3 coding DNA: TGTGCCAGCAGCCAAGATTTTGGTGGAGGGGTTGCCAGGGCAGATACGCAGTATTTT. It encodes CASSQDFGGGVARADTQYF. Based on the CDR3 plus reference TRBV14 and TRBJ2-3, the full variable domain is EAGVTQFPSHSVIEKGQTVTLRCDPISGHDNLYWYRRVMGKEIKFLLHFVKESKQDESGMPNNRFLAERTGGTYSTLKVQPAELEDSGVYFCASSQDFGGGVARADTQYFGPGTRLTVL.